This TCR beta chain was sequenced during a study of shared clonotypes between healthy human individuals. Replicate PCRs for sorted subsets used approximately 220 ng DNA; this equaled tens of thousands of T cell genomes. Repertoires were generated with immunoSEQ multiplex PCR, while TCRdb's copy carries only in-frame clones and drops some. Seen here are about 2.3 million clones, 93% observed once, and the top ten hold about 0.39%. About this clone: Its antigen is undetermined.

Whole-study findings and limits: Clonotypes shared by all four sorted-subset donors had higher generation probabilities than non-shared clonotypes. As a rule, naive subsets had a larger estimated richness than memory subsets. Sampling covered nothing but blood. Tissue TCR repertoires likely differ from those found in blood.

Losses at the gene ends were 3 bases for V and 5 bases for J; bases not matched to a gene: 4. The CDR3 consists of 14 residues. Per the germline V gene, CDR1 is SQVTM and CDR2 is ANQGSEA. Sequencing was carried out using naive CD4+ T cells from PBMCs. Regarding subset: CD45RA+ positively selected. This receptor was taken from a man younger than 35 in good health. Some clones in this sample may be carry-over from other donors' samples. The genes are TRBV29-1 and TRBJ2-2; 9 bases fit TRBD2. CDR3 sequence reads: CSVEVAGATGELFF. The CDR3 bases are TGCAGCGTTGAGGTAGCGGGGGCTACCGGGGAGCTGTTTTTT.